Following are 23 T cell receptor beta chains from one sample sequenced in a study of cytomegalovirus exposure and HLA in healthy donors. With 60 Vbeta and 13 Jbeta primers, the PCR was carried out. Using immunoSEQ multiplex PCR, the repertoire was profiled, and TCRdb retains in-frame clones only, with some absent. The sample lists 120,000 or so clones, around 81% occurring once. The sequenced material came from PBMCs. The receptors originated from a female donor in good health and CMV-seronegative.

The count of this clone is one. In DNA form, the CDR3 reads TGTGCCTGGAGTGTAGGGGCAGGGCTCGGCTACACCTTC. It encodes CAWSVGAGLGYTF. The J gene is TRBJ1-2, the V gene TRBV30; tentative D call: TRBD1 (5 bases). This CDR3 comprises 13 residues. V lost 0 bases and J lost 8, with 13 bases in between. Germline values: CDR1 GTSNPN, CDR2 SVGIG (reference sequence).

The CDR3 protein is CDRGQGNNSPLHF. CDR3 nucleotide sequence: TGCGACCGAGGACAGGGCAATAATTCACCCCTCCACTTT. V gene TRBV4-1 combines with J gene TRBJ1-6, with 8 bases lining up with TRBD1. The CDR3 is 13 amino acids. Germline V gene data show CDR1 as MGHRA and CDR2 as YSYEKL.

This chain connects TRBV4-1 to TRBJ1-2; TRBD1 matches 10 bases. The J segment lost 4 bases and the V segment lost 6 bases, leaving 8 bases of the junction unmatched. The germline CDR1 and CDR2 sequences are MGHRA and YSYEKL. This CDR3 contains 15 residues. The CDR3 spells CASSPRQGASYGYTF. The CDR3 bases are TGCGCCAGCAGTCCGAGACAGGGGGCTAGCTATGGCTACACCTTC.

The V gene is TRBV19, the J gene TRBJ2-7; 10 nucleotides agree with TRBD1. The J segment lost 4 bases and the V segment lost 3 bases, leaving 9 bases of the junction unmatched. This CDR3 has 16 amino acids. Germline CDR1 and CDR2: LNHDA and SQIVND (reference sequence). The CDR3 coding sequence is TGTGCCAGTAGTATTTTGGGACAGGGGCAACAATACGAGCAGTACTTC. Protein product: CASSILGQGQQYEQYF.

The V call is TRBV7-9, the J call TRBJ1-1; D unclear. CDR3 size: 14 residues. Between the trimmed V and J ends, which lost 8 bases and 2 bases, there was a span of 15 bases. Germline V lookup: CDR1 SEHNR, CDR2 FQNEAQ (reference sequence). Here the CDR3 DNA reads TGTGCCAGCTTGAGGGAAGCAATAAACACTGAAGCTTTCTTT. It codes for CASLREAINTEAFF.

The chain combines TRBV19 with TRBJ2-3, with TRBD1 matching 9 bases. CDR3 length: 14 amino acids. Germline values: CDR1 LNHDA, CDR2 SQIVND (reference sequence). V shed 6 bases, J shed 5 bases, and the junction held 6 bases outside the gene matches. CDR3 in amino acids: CASSRDRAKDTQYF. The CDR3, as DNA: TGTGCCAGTAGCCGGGACAGGGCGAAAGATACGCAGTATTTT.

This clone appeared a few times. The V call is TRBV2, the J call TRBJ1-5; the D is unclear. V was clipped by 8 bases and J by 11 bases, with 19 bases between them. Germline V lookup: CDR1 SNHLY, CDR2 FYNNEI. CDR3 size: 13 residues. The CDR3 DNA follows: TGTGCCAGCCAAAGCGGTGGGCGTCGGACCCAGCATTTT. Its protein is CASQSGGRRTQHF.

This chain uses TRBV7-6 with TRBJ2-4; D perhaps matches TRBD1 (6 bases). This CDR3 is built from 14 residues. The germline V gene encodes CDR1 SGHVS and CDR2 FNYEAQ. Trimming removed 5 bases from V and 9 bases from J, with 17 bases in between. The CDR3 nucleotides are TGTGCCAGCAGCGGGGGCCAGTTTAGGGGCATTCAGTACTTC. This encodes CASSGGQFRGIQYF.

The chain couples TRBV15 to TRBJ2-5; 12 positions agree with TRBD2. Per the germline V gene, CDR1 is LNHNV and CDR2 is YYDKDF (reference sequence). The CDR3 covers 15 residues. The V gene end was trimmed by 5 bases and the J gene end by 5 bases; junction bases not matched to a gene: 6. CDR3 amino acids: CATSPQLAGGETQYF. CDR3 DNA sequence: TGTGCCACCAGCCCGCAACTAGCGGGAGGTGAGACCCAGTACTTC.

The J gene is TRBJ2-3, the V gene TRBV4-1; D is undetermined. Trimming shortened V by 0 bases and J by 6 bases, and 4 bases separated the two germline ends. CDR3 length equals 12 residues. CDR1 is MGHRA, CDR2 YSYEKL, per germline. CDR3 in DNA: TGCGCCAGCAGCCAAGATCTGGATACGCAGTATTTT. Encoded protein: CASSQDLDTQYF.

The chain recombines TRBV28 with TRBJ1-2, with D unclear. CDR3 size: 19 residues. The V gene lost 6 bases and the J gene lost 0 bases, with 26 bases spanning the gap. CDR1 and CDR2 (germline): MDHEN, SYDVKM. The CDR3: CASSPGGRGRVLANYGYTF. In DNA form, the CDR3 reads TGTGCCAGCAGCCCCGGCGGACGTGGGAGAGTTCTAGCTAACTATGGCTACACCTTC.

This clone was observed a handful of times. The V and J genes are TRBV28 and TRBJ1-3, with D maybe TRBD1 (6 bases). This CDR3 contains 16 residues. The V end lost 5 bases, the J end lost 0 bases, and 14 bases lay between the germline ends. The germline V gene encodes CDR1 MDHEN and CDR2 SYDVKM. CDR3 sequence (DNA): TGTGCCAGCAGTCACCCTGGGGGCACCTCTGGAAACACCATATATTTT. Translated, it gives CASSHPGGTSGNTIYF.

About this clone: A junction boundary mismatches the germline segment, possibly from a read error. The CDR3 nucleotides read TGCGCCAGCAGCTCGACCGGGACAGGGCCAGGGGCCAACGGCCTGACTTTC. The encoded protein is CASSSTGTGPGANGLTF. This rearrangement joins TRBV5-1 to TRBJ2-6, with TRBD1 matching 9 bases. The CDR3 totals 17 residues. Germline assignment: CDR1 SGHRS and CDR2 YFSETQ.

This rearrangement joins TRBV5-1 to TRBJ2-7, with TRBD1 identical over 7 bases. This CDR3 contains 14 residues. Germline V gene lookup returns CDR1 SGHRS and CDR2 YFSETQ. Trimming at V came to 4 bases and at J to 6 bases, leaving 10 bases not matched to a gene. The CDR3 reads CASSPGQAPGEQYF. CDR3 bases: TGCGCCAGCAGCCCCGGACAGGCCCCCGGCGAGCAGTACTTC.

This chain uses TRBV5-1 with TRBJ1-1, with 8 bases aligning to TRBD1. There are 17 residues in the CDR3. V was pared by 0 bases and J by 1 base, with 8 bases of the junction left unmatched. Germline CDR1 is SGHRS and CDR2 is YFSETQ. The CDR3 here is CASSLVGQGTQNTEAFF. The CDR3 nucleotides are TGCGCCAGCAGCTTGGTTGGACAGGGTACGCAGAACACTGAAGCTTTCTTT.

The chain combines TRBV11-3 with TRBJ2-2; D is uncertain. Germline CDR1 reads SGHNT; CDR2 reads YENEEA. Trimming removed 1 base from V and 7 bases from J, with 7 bases in between. CDR3 size: 13 residues. In DNA, the CDR3 is TGTGCCAGCAGCTTAGTGGCAAGCGGGGAGCTGTTTTTT. Protein: CASSLVASGELFF.

The V gene is TRBV28, the J gene TRBJ2-1; perhaps TRBD1 as D (6 bases). The CDR3 is made up of 13 amino acids. V shed 7 bases and J shed 10 bases, with 17 bases lying between them. In germline, CDR1 is MDHEN, CDR2 SYDVKM. CDR3 sequence: CASTVSRGSEQFF. The CDR3 nucleotides read TGTGCCAGCACCGTTTCGAGGGGGTCGGAGCAGTTCTTC.

The V and J genes are TRBV30 and TRBJ2-1, with 13 bases identical to TRBD2. Losses at the gene ends were 0 bases for V and 5 bases for J; bases not matched to a gene: 1. The CDR3 totals 15 residues. Germline loops: CDR1 GTSNPN, CDR2 SVGIG (reference sequence). The CDR3 DNA is TGTGCCTGGAGTGTGGGACTAGCGGGACACAATGAGCAGTTCTTC. Its protein is CAWSVGLAGHNEQFF. Looking up the rest from reference TRBV30 and TRBJ2-1 gives the full variable domain: SQTIHQWPATLVQPVGSPLSLECTVEGTSNPNLYWYRQAAGRGLQLLFYSVGIGQISSEVPQNLSASRPQDRQFILSSKKLLLSDSGFYLCAWSVGLAGHNEQFFGPGTRLTVL.

This sequence joins TRBV28 and TRBJ2-2; 8 bases map to TRBD1. Germline V lookup: CDR1 MDHEN, CDR2 SYDVKM. J gave up 2 bases and V 6 bases, and 17 bases lay outside the gene matches. The CDR3 consists of 19 residues. CDR3 DNA: TGTGCCAGCAGCCCAGGGGGCCTTTTAAGATTGGGTAACACCGGGGAGCTGTTTTTT. The encoded protein is CASSPGGLLRLGNTGELFF. The variable domain in full, with the rest retrieved from reference TRBV28 and TRBJ2-2, is DVKVTQSSRYLVKRTGEKVFLECVQDMDHENMFWYRQDPGLGLRLIYFSYDVKMKEKGDIPEGYSVSREKKERFSLILESASTNQTSMYLCASSPGGLLRLGNTGELFFGEGSRLTVL.

The V call is TRBV5-6, the J call TRBJ1-2; D unclear. Germline CDR1 reads SGHDT; CDR2 reads YYEEEE. The CDR3 has 13 residues. Deletions cut 4 bases from V and 3 bases from J, with 10 bases between. CDR3 nucleotide sequence: TGTGCCAGCAGCCTTCCGGTCGACTATGGCTACACCTTC. Its translation: CASSLPVDYGYTF.

This clone has only one observation. The chain carries TRBV5-1 and TRBJ2-7; possibly TRBD2 for D (7 bases). V dropped 0 bases and J dropped 7 bases, with 17 bases sitting between them. In germline, CDR1 is SGHRS, CDR2 YFSETQ. The CDR3 runs 15 residues. The chain's CDR3 is CASSLGNGGPGEQYF. The DNA of the CDR3 is TGCGCCAGCAGCTTGGGTAACGGGGGGCCGGGGGAGCAGTACTTC.

This clone occurred once. The J gene is TRBJ2-3, the V gene TRBV5-1; 7 nucleotides match TRBD2. V was clipped by 1 base and J by 5 bases; unmatched bases: 7. This CDR3 contains 15 residues. CDR1 SGHRS and CDR2 YFSETQ come from the germline V gene. The CDR3 DNA is TGCGCCAGCAGCTTGAACAGCGGGGCAATAGATACGCAGTATTTT. The encoded protein is CASSLNSGAIDTQYF.

The V call is TRBV6-1, the J call TRBJ1-5, with D possibly being TRBD1 (5 bases). The germline CDR1 and CDR2 sequences are MNHNS and SASEGT. V shed 0 bases and J shed 5 bases, with 8 bases lying between them. The CDR3 is 14 residues long. CDR3: CASSEAEGDQPQHF. DNA of the CDR3: TGTGCCAGCAGTGAAGCGGAAGGGGATCAGCCCCAGCATTTT.